The rows below give T cell receptor beta chains drawn from one sample of a study of CD4+ T cells in melanoma. The protocol was immunoSEQ multiplex PCR, while the TCRdb copy is restricted to in-frame clones and leaves out a portion. The table shows 9,500 to 12,000 clones, with approximately 67% occurring only once. Sequencing was done on a sample of cells from a culture (not recorded whether cultured in vitro). These receptors were taken from a human donor with melanoma. Both conserved end residues are part of each CDR3. Clone size, where shown, is once, few, many, or a class for clones that have expanded.

j_call,v_call,clone_size,cdr3_aa
TRBJ2-1,TRBV11-2,NA,CASSFLGGYEQFF
TRBJ2-7,TRBV5-4,NA,CASSPSWVRASYEQYF
TRBJ1-5,TRBV5-5,NA,CASSPAWGANQPQHF
TRBJ2-7,TRBV5-4,NA,CASSFNRDRGIQYF
TRBJ1-3,TRBV6-5,NA,CASSYKPRSGNTIYF
TRBJ2-7,TRBV4-1,NA,CASSQDLASGRYEQYF
TRBJ2-1,TRBV7-9,few,CASSPMRREQFF
TRBJ2-2,TRBV9,NA,CASSLDRGLTGELFF
TRBJ1-4,TRBV2,NA,CASRAGGGKNEKLFF
TRBJ2-6,TRBV4-1,few,CASSQDEGHRNVLTF
TRBJ1-6,TRBV5-8,few,CASSRDRLYSPLHF
TRBJ1-5,TRBV7-2,NA,CASSTLWTGQPQHF
TRBJ2-3,TRBV2,NA,CASSERQGSLTDTQYF
TRBJ2-7,TRBV18,NA,CASSTTITGTYEQYF
TRBJ1-5,TRBV2,NA,CASSPTGNNQPQHF
TRBJ2-3,TRBV6-1,NA,CASRLLAVSTDTQYF
TRBJ1-2,TRBV6-1,NA,CASRFPGGNGYTF
TRBJ1-2,TRBV7-9,medium-sized,CASSLETGNYGYTF
TRBJ2-3,TRBV19,few,CASSIWGGMADTQYF
TRBJ1-2,TRBV11-2,NA,CASSPGHSGGYTF
TRBJ1-1,TRBV9,NA,CASTRGLSGQEAFF
TRBJ2-7,TRBV5-1,NA,CASSLGGGSYEQYF
TRBJ1-6,TRBV5-4,NA,CASSSDNRAYNSPLHF
TRBJ2-3,TRBV6-6,NA,CASGSHSIGSTDTQYF
TRBJ1-6,TRBV6-5,NA,CASSERGYNSPLHF
TRBJ2-3,TRBV19,NA,CAARPGGTDTQYF
TRBJ2-7,TRBV5-6,NA,CASSRRGYSSYEQYF
TRBJ1-2,TRBV4-1,NA,CASSQAGPGGYGYTF
TRBJ1-2,TRBV18,NA,CASSPPTGRSVYGYTF
TRBJ1-2,TRBV6-5,once,CASSVQQGANYGYTF
TRBJ2-1,TRBV18,NA,CASSPYREISYNEQFF
TRBJ2-4,TRBV19,NA,CASIGTGFDKNIQYF
TRBJ2-2,TRBV30,NA,CACTQAGNTGELFF
TRBJ2-2,TRBV5-1,once,CASSLVAGKTGELFF
TRBJ2-7,TRBV6-5,medium-sized,CASSGTLDSEQYF
TRBJ1-2,TRBV6-1,NA,CASSQLEGNYGYTF
TRBJ1-5,TRBV6-5,few,CASSPDTPNQPQHF
TRBJ2-1,TRBV18,NA,CASSPSLGGAHNEQFF
NA,TRBV5-3,once,CARSLVFSGDSYEQYF
TRBJ2-2,TRBV5-1,NA,CASSLYGQNTGELFF
TRBJ2-3,TRBV5-8,NA,CASSLGRGVTSGTDTQYF
TRBJ2-2,TRBV11-1,NA,CASSLSEGANTGELFF
TRBJ1-5,TRBV6-6,NA,CASSIQVLREQPQHF
TRBJ1-2,TRBV27,NA,CASSLDPRGRWYGYTF
TRBJ1-2,TRBV10-3,NA,CAISQQGLGYGYTF
TRBJ1-5,TRBV6-5,NA,CASSSDRGNQPQHF
TRBJ2-2,TRBV5-1,few,CASSLESVTGELFF
TRBJ2-2,TRBV5-4,NA,CASSSGTDNTGELFF
TRBJ1-1,TRBV30,few,CAWLVFETEAFF
TRBJ2-6,TRBV5-4,NA,CASSFGGRGISGANVLTF
TRBJ1-1,TRBV7-9,NA,CASSSTGLNTEAFF
TRBJ2-5,TRBV15,NA,CATSRPRTSGGKETQYF
TRBJ2-7,TRBV6-5,NA,CASSVDRLEQYF
TRBJ1-2,TRBV30,NA,CAWSVPGLVGYTF
TRBJ1-2,TRBV6-1,few,CASSDPGVSGGYTF